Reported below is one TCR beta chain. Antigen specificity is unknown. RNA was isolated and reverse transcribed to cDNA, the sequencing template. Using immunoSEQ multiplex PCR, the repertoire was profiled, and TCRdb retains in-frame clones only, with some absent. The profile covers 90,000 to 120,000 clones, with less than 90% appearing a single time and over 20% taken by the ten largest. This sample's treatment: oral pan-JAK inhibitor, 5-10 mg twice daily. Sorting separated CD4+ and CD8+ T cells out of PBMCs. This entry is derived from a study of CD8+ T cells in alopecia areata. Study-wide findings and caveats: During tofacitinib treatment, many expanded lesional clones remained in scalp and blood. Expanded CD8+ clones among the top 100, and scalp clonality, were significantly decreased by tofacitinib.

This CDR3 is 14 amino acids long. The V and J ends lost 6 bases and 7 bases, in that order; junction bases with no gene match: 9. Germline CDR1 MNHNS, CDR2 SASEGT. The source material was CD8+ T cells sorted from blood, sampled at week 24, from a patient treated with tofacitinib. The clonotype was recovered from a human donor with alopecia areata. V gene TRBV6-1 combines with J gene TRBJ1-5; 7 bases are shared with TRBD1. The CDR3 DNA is TGTGCCAGCAGGGAGGGTCCAGGGGGACAGCCCCAGCATTTT. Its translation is CASREGPGGQPQHF.